This is a list of T cell receptor beta chains from one sample in a study of early T cells in non-severe SARS-CoV-2 infection. TCRdb reanalysed the 5' RACE reads using MiXCR and keeps one entry per CDR3 protein. The table includes tens of thousands of distinct CDR3 sequences, about 10% detected once. The material sequenced was whole blood, taken at baseline. The receptors were sampled from an adult who was a healthcare worker with PCR-confirmed SARS-CoV-2 infection or an uninfected control (not recorded which). The CDR3 runs from the conserved cysteine through the conserved F or W. The D gene is left open where the match is weak. Some rows mark clone size as missing; the rest say once, few, many or name a class of expanded clone.

abundance	d_gene	v_gene	j_gene	CDR3nt	CDR3aa
many	NA	TRBV18	TRBJ2-6	TGTGCCAGCTCGCTAAGCGAGTCTGGGGCCAACGTCCTGACTTTC	CASSLSESGANVLTF
few	NA	TRBV6-6	TRBJ1-1	TGTGCCAGCAGAGTTGGTCGTCAGGGAGGAGGCACTGAAGCTTTCTTT	CASRVGRQGGGTEAFF
many	TRBD1	TRBV5-1	TRBJ1-5	TGCGCCAGCAGCGTTGGGACAGACAATCAGCCCCAGCATTTT	CASSVGTDNQPQHF
few	NA	TRBV6-1	TRBJ2-1	TGTGCCAGCAGTGAAGCGGGGCGACTTCCATACAATGAGCAGTTCTTC	CASSEAGRLPYNEQFF
many	NA	TRBV29-1	TRBJ1-4	TGCAGCGTTGGGTACGGAAGGGAAAAACTGTTTTTT	CSVGYGREKLFF
NA	NA	TRBV10-2	TRBJ1-1	TGCGCCACCGGGCGGGGTCGGGACGCTGAAGCTTTCTTT	CATGRGRDAEAFF
many	NA	TRBV12-3/TRBV12-4	TRBJ1-5	TGTGCCAGCAGTTTAGCGGGCTACAATCAGCCCCAGCATTTT	CASSLAGYNQPQHF
few	NA	TRBV7-2	TRBJ1-4	TGTGCCAGCAGCTTAAGCCTGGGTCCGGTTTCTAATGAAAAACTGTTTTTT	CASSLSLGPVSNEKLFF
few	NA	TRBV3-1	TRBJ2-2	TGTGCCAGCAGCCAATCACAGGGTACCGGGGAGCTGTTTTTT	CASSQSQGTGELFF
many	NA	TRBV2	TRBJ2-5	TGTGCCAGCCAGACAGGACAAGAGACCCAGTACTTC	CASQTGQETQYF
few	TRBD1	TRBV15	TRBJ1-2	TGTGCCACCAGCGGAGATCGGACAGGGGGCTATGGCTACACCTTC	CATSGDRTGGYGYTF
few	NA	TRBV27	TRBJ2-3	TGTGCCAGCAGTTTATGGACTACAGCCGATACGCAGTATTTT	CASSLWTTADTQYF
NA	NA	TRBV18	TRBJ1-5	TGTGCCAGCTCACCACCTGGGGGAGAAGCCCAGCATTTT	CASSPPGGEAQHF
NA	NA	TRBV19	TRBJ1-6	TGTGCCAGTAGTATCGGACAGAACGCTTCACCCCTCCACTTT	CASSIGQNASPLHF
many	NA	TRBV6-5	TRBJ2-1	TGTGCCAGCAGTCAGTCCTTCTCCAGGCACAATGAGCAGTTCTTC	CASSQSFSRHNEQFF
NA	NA	TRBV12-5	TRBJ1-1	TGTGCTAGTGGACAGGGTTTGGAAGCTTTCTTT	CASGQGLEAFF